Sequencing of this T cell receptor beta chain was carried out in a study of blood T cells in healthy people across ages. The study, taken as a whole, reports: Getting older went along with TCR beta diversity per million T cells dropping roughly linearly.

With respect to this clonotype: Its antigen is unknown. Compared with germline, one end of the junction differs, possibly owing to a read error.

The V gene's germline CDR1 is MGHDK and CDR2 SYGVNS. The CDR3 totals 17 residues. Peripheral blood from each donor was collected in a volume of approximately 9.5 milliliters. A second PCR, run for about 6 to 12 cycles, used a sample-barcoded 5' primer plus a J-beta primer mix. Unique molecular identifiers of 12 random nucleotides labeled each cDNA. TCRdb redid the calling of the 5' RACE reads with MiXCR, one entry per CDR3 protein. The table lists roughly 1.4 million distinct CDR3 sequences, roughly 60% of them singletons, with over 5.5% in the top ten. This TCR was sampled from a young man in good health. Sequencing used blood. The rearrangement joins TRBV25-1 to TRBJ1-1; 10 nucleotides match TRBD1. CDR3 sequence (DNA): TGTGCCGGCAGTCCCTCGAGGGACAGGGGTGGTCGGACTGAAGCTTTCTTT. This codes for CAGSPSRDRGGRTEAFF.